Presented here are 31 T cell receptor beta chains from one specimen sequenced in a study of metastatic and nonmetastatic thyroid tumors. TCRdb reassembled clones from the PCR reads with MiXCR. The sample has around 34,000 clones; 25% to 30% are singletons. Every patient underwent thyroid surgery untreated. The sequencing sample was made of blood. These receptors were obtained from a female donor with papillary thyroid cancer or a benign thyroid nodule (not recorded which). Some clones in this sample may be carry-over from other donors' samples.

As regards this clone: Compared with germline, one end of the junction differs, possibly owing to a read error. CDR3 sequence reads: CASCTEHTGELYF. CDR3 nucleotides: TGTGCCAGCTGCACAGAGCACACCGGGGAGCTGTATTTT. The chain couples TRBV28 to TRBJ2-2; perhaps TRBD2 as D (5 bases). Germline V gives CDR1 MDHEN, CDR2 SYDVKM. This CDR3 comprises 13 residues.

This clone was counted at least ten times. The chain combines TRBV15 with TRBJ2-3; D is perhaps TRBD2 (5 bases). This CDR3 is built from 13 residues. Trimming took off 0 bases at V and 8 bases at J, with 9 bases between the two ends. Per the germline V gene, CDR1 is LNHNV and CDR2 is YYDKDF (reference sequence). The CDR3 spells CATSRDLAGTQYF. CDR3 DNA: TGTGCCACCAGCAGAGATCTGGCGGGTACGCAGTATTTT. Looking up the rest from reference TRBV15 and TRBJ2-3 gives the full variable domain: DAMVIQNPRYQVTQFGKPVTLSCSQTLNHNVMYWYQQKSSQAPKLLFHYYDKDFNNEADTPDNFQSRRPNTSFCFLDIRSPGLGDTAMYLCATSRDLAGTQYFGPGTRLTVL.

This clone was seen ten or more times. This chain links TRBV7-3 with TRBJ2-1; 13 bases map to TRBD2. CDR1 SGHTA and CDR2 FQGTGA come from the germline V gene. The CDR3 runs 15 residues. Trimming removed 5 bases from V and 7 bases from J; junction bases left unmatched: 5. CDR3 in amino acids: CASSLGLAGWNEQFF. For the CDR3, the DNA is TGTGCCAGCAGCCTGGGACTAGCGGGATGGAATGAGCAGTTCTTC.

This clone ranks as medium-sized. This chain joins TRBV6-1 and TRBJ2-2; 11 positions match TRBD2. In germline, CDR1 is MNHNS, CDR2 SASEGT. The CDR3 loop spans 17 amino acids. V lost 2 bases to trimming and J lost 4 bases; unmatched junction nucleotides: 6. Here the CDR3 reads CASSELSGGAGTGELFF. CDR3 sequence (DNA): TGTGCCAGCAGTGAACTTAGCGGGGGGGCCGGCACCGGGGAGCTGTTTTTT.

A remark on this clone: A junction end diverges from the germline sequence, so it may reflect a read error. The CDR3 DNA reads TGTGCCACCAGCAGAGATCAGAGGGGGAAATACGAGCAGAACTTC. It translates to CATSRDQRGKYEQNF. The chain is built from TRBV15 and TRBJ2-7; a possible D gene is TRBD1 (6 bases). The germline CDR1 and CDR2 sequences are LNHNV and YYDKDF (reference sequence). CDR3 length: 15 amino acids. The variable domain in full, completed from reference TRBV15 and TRBJ2-7, reads DAMVIQNPRYQVTQFGKPVTLSCSQTLNHNVMYWYQQKSSQAPKLLFHYYDKDFNNEADTPDNFQSRRPNTSFCFLDIRSPGLGDTAMYLCATSRDQRGKYEQNFGPGTRLTVT.

The genes are TRBV19 and TRBJ2-3; D gene ambiguous. V lost 1 base and J lost 9, with 8 bases in between. In germline, CDR1 is LNHDA, CDR2 SQIVND (reference sequence). The CDR3 covers 12 residues. The CDR3 DNA reads TGTGCCAGTAGTATAGGGGCGAGGACGCAGTATTTT. Translation: CASSIGARTQYF.

V gene TRBV6-2 or TRBV6-3 combines with J gene TRBJ2-7, with 7 bases lining up with TRBD1. This CDR3 contains 15 residues. The V gene end was trimmed by 3 bases and the J gene end by 9 bases; junction bases not matched to a gene: 14. The germline V gene has CDR1 MNHEY and CDR2 SVGEGT. CDR3 sequence: CASSYVLDRLGRQYF. CDR3 nucleotide sequence: TGTGCCAGCAGTTATGTTCTGGACAGGCTCGGGCGGCAGTACTTC.

This clone has more than one count but fewer than ten. The CDR3 DNA is TGTGCCAGCAGCGTAGTAGGGGAAATGAACACTGAAGCTTTCTTT. Protein product: CASSVVGEMNTEAFF. This chain connects TRBV9 to TRBJ1-1; the D gene is possibly TRBD1 (5 bases). There are 15 residues in the CDR3. The germline V gene has CDR1 SGDLS and CDR2 YYNGEE. Trimming stripped 0 bases from V and 0 bases from J, with 9 bases between.

V and J are TRBV10-3 and TRBJ2-7, with D perhaps assigned TRBD1 or TRBD2 (5 bases each). Germline-derived CDR1 and CDR2 are ENHRY and SYGVKD. The V end was cut by 10 bases, the J end by 4 bases, with 26 bases between. This CDR3 is built from 16 residues. CDR3 in DNA: TGTGCCACCTGGGGGTCGAGGGAGTTCTCCTCATACGAGCAGTACTTC. Its protein product is CATWGSREFSSYEQYF.

This chain links TRBV20-1 with TRBJ2-7; maybe TRBD2 (5 bases). CDR1 DFQATT and CDR2 SNEGSKA come from the germline V gene (reference sequence). Trimming shortened V by 1 base and J by 12 bases, and 22 bases separated the two germline ends. CDR3 length: 14 residues. DNA for the CDR3: TGCAGTGCTAGAGCCCCGGCGGGCGGCTACGATCCGTACTTC. It encodes CSARAPAGGYDPYF.

This clone occurred once. The chain couples TRBV20-1 to TRBJ1-5; tentative D call: TRBD1 (5 bases). Germline CDR1 reads DFQATT; CDR2 reads SNEGSKA (reference sequence). The CDR3 runs 15 residues. CDR3 DNA sequence: TGCATTTCTCCCCTGGGGGGGGGAAGCAATCAGCCCCAGCATTTT. This translates into CISPLGGGSNQPQHF.

The J gene is TRBJ1-1, the V gene TRBV19; the D is unclear. The V gene's germline CDR1 is LNHDA and CDR2 SQIVND (reference sequence). The V end lost 3 bases, the J end lost 0 bases, and 11 bases lay between the germline ends. This CDR3 spans 15 amino acids. The CDR3 DNA sequence: TGTGCCAGTAGTATGTCCGGATCTTTGAACACTGAAGCTTTCTTT. Protein product: CASSMSGSLNTEAFF.

This clone was picked up many times. The rearrangement links TRBV6-1 to TRBJ2-7; TRBD2 matches at 8 bases. This CDR3 comprises 16 residues. Germline V gives CDR1 MNHNS, CDR2 SASEGT. The trim removed 7 bases at V and 5 bases at J, leaving 16 bases unmatched. DNA of the CDR3: TGTGCCAGCATCGGGGGGGCCGGGGCGGGCGGGGACGAGCAGTACTTC. It translates to CASIGGAGAGGDEQYF.

The table lists this clone with many counts. The V gene is TRBV6-5, the J gene TRBJ2-2; D unresolved. Trimming removed 2 bases at V and 8 bases at J, with 12 bases between. The CDR3 is made up of 14 amino acids. Germline V gene sequence: CDR1 MNHEY, CDR2 SVGAGI. The CDR3 is CASSYRVTLGELFF. CDR3 in DNA: TGTGCCAGCAGTTACAGGGTTACCCTGGGGGAGCTGTTTTTT.

As regards this clone: The junction departs from the called germline gene at one end, perhaps through a read error. The genes are TRBV18 and TRBJ2-2; D is possibly TRBD1 or TRBD2 (5 bases each). The CDR3 extends over 12 amino acids. From germline, CDR1 is KGHSH and CDR2 LQKENI. In nucleotides, the CDR3 is TGTCCCAGCTCACCAACCCCCGGGGCGCTGTTTTTT. As protein: CPSSPTPGALFF.

The genes are TRBV20-1 and TRBJ1-4; 9 bases agree with TRBD1. Germline V gene sequence: CDR1 DFQATT, CDR2 SNEGSKA (reference sequence). J gave up 5 bases and V 4 bases, and 5 bases lay outside the gene matches. The CDR3 is 14 amino acids. This CDR3 is CSAKQGARNEKLFF. In DNA, the CDR3 is TGCAGTGCTAAACAGGGGGCGCGGAATGAAAAACTGTTTTTT.

This chain links TRBV20-1 with TRBJ1-2, with unresolved D. Germline CDR1 reads DFQATT; CDR2 reads SNEGSKA (reference sequence). V was pared by 0 bases and J by 8 bases, with 10 bases between. This CDR3 spans 12 amino acids. CDR3 bases: TGCAGTGCTAGAGATCATGCGTTAGGCTACACCTTC. This codes for CSARDHALGYTF.

In its sample, this clone was seen many times. Here the CDR3 reads CASSYIREETQYF. The CDR3 nucleotides are TGTGCCAGCAGTTACATCAGGGAAGAGACCCAGTACTTC. The rearrangement uses TRBV6-6 and TRBJ2-5; tentatively, D is TRBD1 (5 bases). Germline CDR1 reads MNHNY; CDR2 reads SVGAGI (reference sequence). The CDR3 loop spans 13 amino acids. V was cut by 2 bases and J by 3 bases, with 7 bases left in between.

This clone is termed medium-sized. The V call is TRBV28, the J call TRBJ2-1, with D unclear. V gave up 5 bases and J gave up 8 bases, with 13 bases separating them. The germline V gene has CDR1 MDHEN and CDR2 SYDVKM. The CDR3 consists of 13 residues. The CDR3 DNA sequence: TGTGCCAGCAGTCTCGCTTGGGTGGATGAGCAGTTCTTC. It encodes CASSLAWVDEQFF.

The rearrangement joins TRBV7-6 to TRBJ2-3; TRBD2 aligns across 9 bases. Germline CDR1 reads SGHVS; CDR2 reads FNYEAQ. The junction had 15 bases not matched to a gene; V was cut back by 10 bases and J by 7 bases. The CDR3 is 15 residues long. This CDR3 reads CAISSLGLAGHTQYF. The DNA for the CDR3 is TGTGCCATCAGTTCTCTTGGCCTAGCGGGGCATACGCAGTATTTT.

In this sample, this clone turned up many times. The chain links TRBV10-3 to TRBJ2-3, with D possibly being TRBD2 (5 bases). CDR3 length: 14 amino acids. CDR1 is ENHRY, CDR2 SYGVKD, per germline. Between the trimmed V and J ends, which lost 0 bases and 4 bases, there was a span of 8 bases. The CDR3, as DNA: TGTGCCATCAGTGAGTCGGGAGTTTCAGATACGCAGTATTTT. Translated, it gives CAISESGVSDTQYF.

The chain is built from TRBV20-1 and TRBJ1-4; D gene unclear. Germline V gene sequence: CDR1 DFQATT, CDR2 SNEGSKA (reference sequence). The CDR3 spans 14 residues. The V end lost 0 bases, the J end lost 7 bases, and 12 bases lay between the germline ends. In nucleotides, the CDR3 is TGCAGTGCTAGAGATCATAGAGGGAGTGAAAAACTGTTTTTT. It codes for CSARDHRGSEKLFF.

This clone was counted at least ten times. This chain links TRBV3-1 with TRBJ2-3, with TRBD2 as a possible D gene (5 bases). Germline CDR1 is LGHDT and CDR2 is YNNKEL (reference sequence). V was cut by 0 bases and J by 2 bases, with 12 bases left in between. The CDR3 runs 16 residues. DNA for the CDR3: TGTGCCAGCAGCCAAGACGGACTCTTCATCACAGATACGCAGTATTTT. It translates to CASSQDGLFITDTQYF.

By share of the sample, this clone is medium-sized. J is TRBJ1-1 and V is TRBV6-1, with 10 bases lining up with TRBD1. CDR3 length: 16 amino acids. Germline V gene sequence: CDR1 MNHNS, CDR2 SASEGT. V lost 5 bases, J lost 10 bases, and 16 bases stayed unmatched. The CDR3 loop is CASSRPGQGPVGVAFF. CDR3 sequence (DNA): TGTGCCAGCAGTCGCCCGGGACAGGGGCCAGTGGGGGTAGCTTTCTTT.

A note on this clone: At one of its ends the junction is not consistent with the germline gene, which may arise from a read error. This chain connects TRBV27 to TRBJ1-2, with D unclear. This CDR3 has 14 amino acids. Per germline, CDR1 MNHEY and CDR2 SMNVEV (reference sequence). For the CDR3, the DNA is TGTGCCAGCAGTCCGCTAAGTAAGGGCTATGGCAACACCTTC. It yields the protein CASSPLSKGYGNTF.

V usage is TRBV11-2 and J usage is TRBJ2-3, with 7 bases identical to TRBD2. V dropped 0 bases and J dropped 12; count of bases not matched to a gene: 9. The CDR3 sequence is 14 residues long. Germline CDR1 is SGHAT and CDR2 is FQNNGV. DNA of the CDR3: TGTGCCAGCAGCTTAGAACTAGCGTGGAACACACAGTATTTT. The encoded protein is CASSLELAWNTQYF.

This clone was seen just once. The rearrangement uses TRBV5-1 and TRBJ1-5; no clear D. The CDR3 has 15 residues. V was trimmed by 0 bases and J by 3 bases, leaving 10 bases between them. The germline V gene encodes CDR1 SGHRS and CDR2 YFSETQ. The CDR3 protein is CASSLGDLPNQPQHF. CDR3 DNA: TGCGCCAGCAGCTTGGGTGACTTGCCCAATCAGCCCCAGCATTTT. The whole variable domain, remainder taken from reference TRBV5-1 and TRBJ1-5, is KAGVTQTPRYLIKTRGQQVTLSCSPISGHRSVSWYQQTPGQGLQFLFEYFSETQRNKGNFPGRFSGRQFSNSRSEMNVSTLELGDSALYLCASSLGDLPNQPQHFGDGTRLSIL.

This clone was found a few times. The chain employs TRBV20-1 and TRBJ1-6; a weak D match, TRBD1 (5 bases). Trimming stripped 4 bases from V and 2 bases from J, with 15 bases between. Germline-derived CDR1 and CDR2 are DFQATT and SNEGSKA (reference sequence). The CDR3 has 16 residues. The CDR3 DNA follows: TGCAGTGCTATCCGGGGTGGGGCAGCCTATAATTCACCCCTCCACTTT. Translating it yields CSAIRGGAAYNSPLHF.

The V gene is TRBV6-1, the J gene TRBJ2-1; D may be TRBD1 (5 bases). The germline V gene has CDR1 MNHNS and CDR2 SASEGT. The CDR3 runs 13 residues. Deletions cut 6 bases from V and 5 bases from J, with 11 bases between. The CDR3 protein is CASSKMTDNEQFF. The CDR3 DNA sequence: TGTGCCAGCAGCAAGATGACAGACAATGAGCAGTTCTTC.

This clone was observed a few times. CDR3 DNA sequence: TGTGCCAGCAGCTTAACACCAGATACGCAGTATTTT. Protein: CASSLTPDTQYF. The chain couples TRBV7-8 to TRBJ2-3; D call uncertain. CDR1 and CDR2 from the germline V gene are SGHVS and FQNEAQ. This CDR3 is built from 12 residues. The V gene lost 2 bases and the J gene lost 4 bases, with 4 bases spanning the gap.

This clone was counted at least ten times. The rearrangement joins TRBV24-1 to TRBJ2-5; D not resolved. CDR1 KGHDR and CDR2 SFDVKD come from the germline V gene. V dropped 9 bases and J dropped 2 bases, with 12 bases sitting between them. The CDR3 runs 13 residues. This CDR3 is CATRGPQQETQYF. The CDR3 bases are TGTGCCACCCGAGGACCCCAACAAGAGACCCAGTACTTC.